These T cell receptor beta chains were read from a single sample in a study of technical replicates of blood from a few donors. Some clones are missing from TCRdb's copy, which holds only in-frame ones; the method was immunoSEQ multiplex PCR. The data show some 80,000 clones, with less than 95% seen just once and 0.35% to 0.4% held by the top ten. The sequenced sample was T cells isolated from PBMCs. These receptors were taken from a human donor in good health. Both conserved end residues are trimmed from each CDR3.

J gene: TRBJ1-3
CDR3 length: 13
V gene: TRBV7-2
CDR3 protein: ASSLASGEFNTIY

J gene: TRBJ1-2
CDR3 length: 12
V gene: TRBV6-5
CDR3 protein: ASSSYKGAYGYT

J gene: TRBJ2-4
CDR3 length: 16
V gene: TRBV4-1
CDR3 protein: ASSPGSRGLVYGDIQY

J gene: TRBJ2-7
CDR3 length: 14
V gene: TRBV10-1
CDR3 protein: ASSESRLGSLYEQY

J gene: TRBJ1-1
CDR3 length: 11
V gene: TRBV11-2
CDR3 protein: ASRGQGSTEAF

J gene: TRBJ2-3
CDR3 length: 12
V gene: TRBV2
CDR3 protein: ASSQGRSTDTQY

J gene: TRBJ1-5
CDR3 length: 11
V gene: TRBV6-1
CDR3 protein: ASSHSPNQPQH

J gene: TRBJ2-3
CDR3 length: 16
V gene: TRBV7-3
CDR3 protein: ASSIIPSLAGELNTQY

J gene: TRBJ2-3
CDR3 length: 13
V gene: TRBV6-5
CDR3 protein: ASSYREYGTDTQY

J gene: TRBJ1-5
CDR3 length: 13
V gene: TRBV7-3
CDR3 protein: ASSPGQGGNQPQH

J gene: TRBJ2-7
CDR3 length: 11
V gene: TRBV7-2
CDR3 protein: ASSQRTDNEQY

J gene: TRBJ2-2
CDR3 length: 14
V gene: TRBV7-3
CDR3 protein: ASSFSTRRDTGELF

J gene: TRBJ1-1
CDR3 length: 11
V gene: TRBV30
CDR3 protein: AWSSFAGTEAF

J gene: TRBJ1-2
CDR3 length: 14
V gene: TRBV2
CDR3 protein: ASSGTGAYPFYGYT

J gene: TRBJ2-6
CDR3 length: 16
V gene: TRBV28
CDR3 protein: ASRNLGQLSFGANVLT

J gene: TRBJ1-3
CDR3 length: 13
V gene: TRBV13
CDR3 protein: ASSTGPSSGNTIY

J gene: TRBJ1-5
CDR3 length: 15
V gene: TRBV6-1
CDR3 protein: ASSEGAVTGVNQPQH

J gene: TRBJ1-1
CDR3 length: 13
V gene: TRBV19
CDR3 protein: ASSSGGGGKTEAF

J gene: TRBJ1-2
CDR3 length: 13
V gene: TRBV11-2
CDR3 protein: ASSPVTATNYGYT

J gene: TRBJ2-3
CDR3 length: 16
V gene: TRBV11-1
CDR3 protein: ASSHHRTSGTSTDTQY

J gene: TRBJ1-2
CDR3 length: 11
V gene: TRBV18
CDR3 protein: ASSPPQDYGYT

J gene: TRBJ2-1
CDR3 length: 14
V gene: TRBV4-1
CDR3 protein: ASSLRGGRAGNEQF

J gene: TRBJ1-1
CDR3 length: 13
V gene: TRBV9
CDR3 protein: ASSKTSGQGTEAF

J gene: TRBJ2-3
CDR3 length: 11
V gene: TRBV7-3
CDR3 protein: ASSQEGPDTQY

J gene: TRBJ1-1
CDR3 length: 11
V gene: TRBV4-3
CDR3 protein: ASSQGGTTEAF

J gene: TRBJ2-1
CDR3 length: 13
V gene: TRBV5-1
CDR3 protein: ASRDTAPSYNEQF

J gene: TRBJ2-5
CDR3 length: 10
V gene: TRBV11-2
CDR3 protein: ASSYDRETQY

J gene: TRBJ2-7
CDR3 length: 12
V gene: TRBV7-8
CDR3 protein: ASSLIWAWYEQY

J gene: TRBJ2-7
CDR3 length: 10
V gene: TRBV9
CDR3 protein: ASSVTDSEQY

J gene: TRBJ1-2
CDR3 length: 14
V gene: TRBV15
CDR3 protein: ATSRDLAMGSTGYT

J gene: TRBJ1-2
CDR3 length: 15
V gene: TRBV11-2
CDR3 protein: ASSEWAKGTGGYGYT

J gene: TRBJ2-2
CDR3 length: 11
V gene: TRBV13
CDR3 protein: ASSSRGIGELF

J gene: TRBJ2-1
CDR3 length: 14
V gene: TRBV30
CDR3 protein: AWSVAPGLLYNEQF

J gene: TRBJ2-1
CDR3 length: 14
V gene: TRBV7-2
CDR3 protein: ASSLAAGFSYNEQF

J gene: TRBJ2-1
CDR3 length: 13
V gene: TRBV7-9
CDR3 protein: ASSVLAASYNEQF

J gene: TRBJ1-1
CDR3 length: 11
V gene: TRBV6-5
CDR3 protein: ASSRAGTAEAF

J gene: TRBJ1-1
CDR3 length: 9
V gene: TRBV20-1
CDR3 protein: SADRVTEAF

J gene: TRBJ2-3
CDR3 length: 15
V gene: TRBV9
CDR3 protein: ASSVDGTSGRTDTQY

J gene: TRBJ2-2
CDR3 length: 13
V gene: TRBV28
CDR3 protein: ASSFRGRAFGELF

J gene: TRBJ2-4
CDR3 length: 15
V gene: TRBV7-8
CDR3 protein: ASSSGLAGLVINIQY

J gene: TRBJ1-5
CDR3 length: 14
V gene: TRBV27
CDR3 protein: ASSLLGGRGNQPQH

J gene: TRBJ1-2
CDR3 length: 10
V gene: TRBV25-1
CDR3 protein: ASSVAPYGYT

J gene: TRBJ1-5
CDR3 length: 13
V gene: TRBV28
CDR3 protein: ASRWGRRENQPQH

J gene: TRBJ2-3
CDR3 length: 15
V gene: TRBV7-3
CDR3 protein: ASSLTIRGGESDTQY

J gene: TRBJ2-5
CDR3 length: 14
V gene: TRBV27
CDR3 protein: ATRPWRSGRSETQY

J gene: TRBJ2-1
CDR3 length: 13
V gene: TRBV7-2
CDR3 protein: ASTRTSGSYNEQF

J gene: TRBJ2-7
CDR3 length: 11
V gene: TRBV27
CDR3 protein: ASRGDREYEQY

J gene: TRBJ2-7
CDR3 length: 11
V gene: TRBV7-9
CDR3 protein: ASSSFRTYEQY